This T cell receptor beta chain was documented in a study of tumor-infiltrating lymphocytes in primary liver carcinoma. Across the study: The patients, men and women alike, were aged 30 to 69 years. Study conclusions and caveats: Tumors significantly exceeded blood in top-250-clone fraction (p = 0.039).

The CDR3 loop spans 12 amino acids. The germline V gene encodes CDR1 MNHEY and CDR2 SVGEGT. V lost 8 bases and J 4 bases, leaving 12 bases between the germline ends. They got blood RNA out of unsorted whole blood and also pulled out germline DNA. Peripheral blood, roughly 4.4 milliliters, was collected prior to surgery. On this clonotype itself: Its antigen is currently unknown.

TCR beta cDNA was prepared out of roughly 0.5 ug total RNA by means of a constant-region primer. Three-round nested multiplex PCR performed with slightly modified ARM-PCR produced the TCR beta libraries. TRBV1-TRBV30 forward primers paired with a C-beta reverse primer were used in the first two PCR rounds, which ran approximately 10 cycles each. TCRdb analysed the multiplex PCR reads with MiXCR anew, one entry per CDR3 protein. The profile covers 330,000 or so distinct CDR3 sequences, with about 65% appearing a single time and under 8% taken by the ten largest. The V and J genes are TRBV6-2 or TRBV6-3 and TRBJ2-7; D remains ambiguous. The specimen was peripheral blood. This clonotype was obtained from a man aged 40-49 years with primary liver carcinoma and hepatitis B virus infection. CDR3 region: CASALVGYEQYF. The DNA for the CDR3 is TGTGCCAGCGCCCTTGTGGGATACGAGCAGTACTTC.